The rows below give T cell receptor beta chains drawn from one sample of a study of blood T cell repertoires in COVID-19. Here immunoSEQ multiplex PCR was the method, and the copy in TCRdb shows in-frame clones only, minus some. The sample has about 95,000 clones, more than 70% seen once. The sequencing sample was made of peripheral blood. The receptors here all came from a human donor in a cohort sampled during active COVID-19. Each CDR3 is given with its conserved first and last residue. Each record gives: CDR3 protein, CDR3 DNA, clone size, D gene, V gene, J gene. The D gene is left open where the match is weak. The size of a clone is reported for some rows only, either as once, few or many, or as a class for expanded clones.

CDR3: CASSISGKTYEQYF
DNA: TGTGCCAGCAGCATTAGCGGTAAGACCTACGAGCAGTACTTC
size: .
D: .
V: TRBV7-8
J: TRBJ2-7

CDR3: CASSDRDRAYEQYF
DNA: TGTGCCAGCAGTGACAGGGACAGAGCCTACGAGCAGTACTTC
size: .
D: TRBD1
V: TRBV28
J: TRBJ2-7

CDR3: CASSKAGPNYGYTF
DNA: TGTGCCAGTAGTAAGGCAGGCCCTAACTATGGCTACACCTTC
size: .
D: .
V: TRBV19
J: TRBJ1-2

CDR3: CASSLAQVLDGYTF
DNA: TGCGCCAGCAGCTTGGCACAAGTGTTGGATGGCTACACCTTC
size: .
D: .
V: TRBV5-1
J: TRBJ1-2

CDR3: CASSGDNLNEKLFF
DNA: TGTGCCAGCAGTGGGGACAACCTCAATGAAAAACTGTTTTTT
size: .
D: .
V: TRBV28
J: TRBJ1-4

CDR3: CASEGEGNEQYF
DNA: TGCGCCAGCGAGGGGGAGGGTAACGAGCAGTACTTC
size: .
D: .
V: TRBV5-1
J: TRBJ2-7

CDR3: CASSVELAGGEEQFF
DNA: TGTGCCAGCAGCGTAGAACTAGCAGGGGGTGAGGAGCAGTTCTTC
size: .
D: .
V: TRBV9
J: TRBJ2-1

CDR3: CASRLVTMTRGNQPQHF
DNA: TGTGCAAGTCGCTTAGTGACTATGACCCGGGGCAATCAGCCCCAGCATTTT
size: .
D: .
V: TRBV12-2
J: TRBJ1-5

CDR3: CASSIQSNQPQHF
DNA: TGTGCCAGTAGTATACAGAGCAATCAGCCCCAGCATTTT
size: .
D: .
V: TRBV19
J: TRBJ1-5

CDR3: CSARKGTEETQYF
DNA: TGCAGCGCTAGAAAGGGGACAGAAGAGACCCAGTACTTC
size: .
D: TRBD1
V: TRBV29-1
J: TRBJ2-5

CDR3: CASRNSGGKEAFF
DNA: TGTGCCAGCAGAAACTCAGGGGGCAAGGAAGCTTTCTTT
size: .
D: TRBD1
V: TRBV2
J: TRBJ1-1

CDR3: CATSDLTKLGKETQYF
DNA: TGTGCCACCAGTGATCTCACCAAACTAGGGAAAGAGACCCAGTACTTC
size: .
D: .
V: TRBV24-1
J: TRBJ2-5

CDR3: CASSQHRGQTEAFF
DNA: TGTGCCAGCAGCCAACACAGGGGTCAAACTGAAGCTTTCTTT
size: .
D: TRBD1
V: TRBV4-2
J: TRBJ1-1

CDR3: CASSEDLAGRHNEQFF
DNA: TGTGCCAGCAGTGAAGATTTGGCAGGGCGCCACAATGAGCAGTTCTTC
size: .
D: .
V: TRBV2
J: TRBJ2-1

CDR3: CASSWARIRGAPDTQYF
DNA: TGTGCCAGCAGCTGGGCCCGCATCCGGGGGGCTCCAGATACGCAGTATTTT
size: .
D: .
V: TRBV7-8
J: TRBJ2-3

CDR3: CASSPPGLAGGKSYEQYF
DNA: TGTGCCAGCTCACCACCGGGACTAGCGGGGGGGAAATCCTACGAGCAGTACTTC
size: .
D: TRBD2
V: TRBV18
J: TRBJ2-7

CDR3: CASSAHRDQPQHF
DNA: TGTGCCAGTAGTGCCCACAGAGATCAGCCCCAGCATTTT
size: once
D: .
V: TRBV19
J: TRBJ1-5

CDR3: CASSLASGVYNEQFF
DNA: TGCGCCAGCAGCTTGGCTAGCGGGGTGTACAATGAGCAGTTCTTC
size: once
D: TRBD2
V: TRBV5-1
J: TRBJ2-1

CDR3: CATSSQGFSYEQYF
DNA: TGTGCCACCAGCAGCCAGGGTTTCAGCTACGAGCAGTACTTC
size: .
D: .
V: TRBV15
J: TRBJ2-7

CDR3: CASSHPDRAMNSPLHF
DNA: TGTGCCAGCAGCCACCCTGACAGGGCGATGAATTCACCCCTCCACTTT
size: once
D: TRBD1
V: TRBV4-2
J: TRBJ1-6

CDR3: CASSGGTGIEETQYF
DNA: TGTGCCAGCAGCGGGGGGACAGGGATCGAAGAGACCCAGTACTTC
size: .
D: TRBD1
V: TRBV9
J: TRBJ2-5

CDR3: CAISEPGQGNTEAFF
DNA: TGTGCCATCAGTGAGCCGGGACAGGGAAATACTGAAGCTTTCTTT
size: .
D: TRBD1
V: TRBV10-3
J: TRBJ1-1

CDR3: CASSFGGNQPQHF
DNA: TGTGCCAGCAGTTTCGGTGGCAATCAGCCCCAGCATTTT
size: .
D: .
V: TRBV12-3/TRBV12-4
J: TRBJ1-5

CDR3: CASSIAGGQPQHF
DNA: TGTGCCAGTAGTATAGCCGGGGGTCAGCCCCAGCATTTT
size: .
D: .
V: TRBV19
J: TRBJ1-5

CDR3: CASRGRDRAWGQPQHF
DNA: TGTGCCAGCAGGGGTCGGGACAGGGCCTGGGGTCAGCCCCAGCATTTT
size: .
D: TRBD1
V: TRBV28
J: TRBJ1-5

CDR3: CASSSDRAVQYF
DNA: TGTGCCAGCAGCTCTGACAGGGCGGTGCAGTACTTC
size: .
D: TRBD1
V: TRBV7-6
J: TRBJ2-7

CDR3: CASSFRAGELFF
DNA: TGTGCCAGCAGTTTCCGGGCCGGGGAGCTGTTTTTT
size: .
D: .
V: TRBV6-5
J: TRBJ2-2

CDR3: CASSPSTGKNTEAFF
DNA: TGCGCCAGCAGCCCCAGCACAGGGAAGAACACTGAAGCTTTCTTT
size: .
D: .
V: TRBV4-1
J: TRBJ1-1

CDR3: CASPRRVGHEQYF
DNA: TGCGCCAGCCCCCGGCGGGTGGGCCACGAGCAGTACTTC
size: .
D: .
V: TRBV23-1
J: TRBJ2-7

CDR3: CASSAGWGTGFDEQYF
DNA: TGTGCCAGTAGTGCTGGTTGGGGGACAGGGTTTGACGAGCAGTACTTC
size: .
D: TRBD1
V: TRBV19
J: TRBJ2-7

CDR3: CASSAGQGRAGQPQHF
DNA: TGTGCCAGTAGTGCGGGACAGGGGAGGGCCGGACAGCCCCAGCATTTT
size: .
D: TRBD1
V: TRBV19
J: TRBJ1-5

CDR3: CASSLGQGRNSPLHF
DNA: TGTGCCAGCAGCTTAGGACAGGGACGTAATTCACCCCTCCACTTT
size: .
D: TRBD1
V: TRBV7-8
J: TRBJ1-6

CDR3: CASSFVGIHATNEKLFF
DNA: TGTGCCAGCAGCTTTGTGGGCATCCATGCAACTAATGAAAAACTGTTTTTT
size: .
D: .
V: TRBV7-8
J: TRBJ1-4

CDR3: CASSEAGIGRVEANTIYF
DNA: TGTGCCAGCAGTGAAGCGGGGATTGGCAGGGTGGAAGCAAACACCATATATTTT
size: .
D: .
V: TRBV6-1
J: TRBJ1-3

CDR3: CASSLQGVLNTEAFF
DNA: TGTGCCAGCTCACTACAGGGGGTTTTGAACACTGAAGCTTTCTTT
size: .
D: TRBD1
V: TRBV18
J: TRBJ1-1

CDR3: CAWRDVTWTMTDEQFF
DNA: TGTGCCTGGAGGGATGTTACCTGGACAATGACAGATGAGCAGTTCTTC
size: few
D: .
V: TRBV30
J: TRBJ2-1

CDR3: CASRPRQGEDGYTF
DNA: TGCGCCAGCAGACCCCGCCAGGGGGAGGATGGCTACACCTTC
size: .
D: TRBD1
V: TRBV5-1
J: TRBJ1-2

CDR3: CASSQEWGTEETQYF
DNA: TGTGCCAGCAGCCAAGAATGGGGGACTGAAGAGACCCAGTACTTC
size: once
D: .
V: TRBV4-2
J: TRBJ2-5

CDR3: CASSPATGPQSQHF
DNA: TGTGCCAGCTCACCAGCGACAGGGCCACAGTCCCAGCATTTT
size: .
D: TRBD1
V: TRBV18
J: TRBJ1-5

CDR3: CASSLSRAASTDTQYF
DNA: TGTGCCAGCAGCTTATCGCGGGCAGCGAGCACAGATACGCAGTATTTT
size: .
D: .
V: TRBV11-2
J: TRBJ2-3

CDR3: CASSLALGANEKLFF
DNA: TGTGCCAGCAGCTTAGCGCTAGGGGCTAATGAAAAACTGTTTTTT
size: .
D: .
V: TRBV7-2
J: TRBJ1-4

CDR3: CASRPDRDVTDTQYF
DNA: TGTGCCAGCAGACCTGACAGGGATGTGACAGATACGCAGTATTTT
size: .
D: TRBD1
V: TRBV6-5
J: TRBJ2-3

CDR3: CASSTGTEDTQYF
DNA: TGTGCCAGCAGCACCGGGACAGAAGATACGCAGTATTTT
size: .
D: TRBD1
V: TRBV11-2
J: TRBJ2-3

CDR3: CATSRDKTGHPYGGEQYF
DNA: TGTGCCACCAGCAGAGATAAGACGGGACACCCGTATGGAGGCGAGCAGTACTTC
size: .
D: .
V: TRBV15
J: TRBJ2-7

CDR3: CASSEGLGPNYGYTF
DNA: TGTGCCAGCAGTGAAGGGCTGGGGCCCAACTATGGCTACACCTTC
size: .
D: .
V: TRBV6-1
J: TRBJ1-2

CDR3: CASSQDRAGEQYF
DNA: TGCGCCAGCAGCCAGGACAGGGCGGGGGAGCAGTACTTC
size: .
D: TRBD1
V: TRBV4-1
J: TRBJ2-7

CDR3: CLAPGGESYEQYF
DNA: TGTCTCGCCCCGGGGGGGGAATCCTACGAGCAGTACTTC
size: .
D: TRBD2
V: TRBV5-4
J: TRBJ2-7

CDR3: CASKKEQGLVQPQHF
DNA: TGTGCCAGCAAAAAAGAACAGGGGTTGGTTCAGCCCCAGCATTTT
size: .
D: TRBD1
V: TRBV2
J: TRBJ1-5

CDR3: CASSLAGQSYEQYF
DNA: TGTGCCAGCAGCTTAGCGGGACAGTCCTACGAGCAGTACTTC
size: .
D: TRBD1
V: TRBV7-2
J: TRBJ2-7

CDR3: CASSDAAAANYGYTF
DNA: TGTGCCAGCAGTGATGCGGCAGCTGCTAACTATGGCTACACCTTC
size: .
D: .
V: TRBV6-1
J: TRBJ1-2

CDR3: CASSGQDNQPQHF
DNA: TGTGCCAGCTCAGGACAGGACAATCAGCCCCAGCATTTT
size: once
D: TRBD1
V: TRBV18
J: TRBJ1-5

CDR3: CASSERRFNEQYF
DNA: TGTGCCAGCAGTGAACGCAGGTTTAACGAGCAGTACTTC
size: .
D: .
V: TRBV2
J: TRBJ2-7

CDR3: CASSIALGSGQPQHF
DNA: TGTGCCAGTAGTATAGCTTTGGGCTCGGGACAGCCCCAGCATTTT
size: .
D: .
V: TRBV19
J: TRBJ1-5